This T cell receptor (beta chain) came from a study of blood T cell repertoires in COVID-19. Authors' data handling: Using reference gene primer amplification, nucleated cell counts were estimated. The method was immunoSEQ multiplex PCR; TCRdb's version includes in-frame clones alone and lacks a portion of them. The D gene and trimming were derived from the DNA, and the V and J assignments and clone size from that table. Counted here are tens of thousands of clones, just over 90% occurring once; the ten biggest clones make up 2% to 2.5%. The CDR3 has 16 amino acids. The germline V gene has CDR1 SGHNT and CDR2 YYREEE (reference sequence). V was clipped by 0 bases and J by 3 bases; unmatched bases: 3.

The TCR was taken from a man aged 45-65 years with active COVID-19. The rearrangement joins TRBV5-4 to TRBJ2-1, with 10 nucleotides matching TRBD2. Sequencing input: peripheral blood. This chain's CDR3 is CASSLVSGGGYNEQFF. The CDR3 region has the DNA TGTGCCAGCAGCTTGGTGAGCGGGGGGGGCTACAATGAGCAGTTCTTC.